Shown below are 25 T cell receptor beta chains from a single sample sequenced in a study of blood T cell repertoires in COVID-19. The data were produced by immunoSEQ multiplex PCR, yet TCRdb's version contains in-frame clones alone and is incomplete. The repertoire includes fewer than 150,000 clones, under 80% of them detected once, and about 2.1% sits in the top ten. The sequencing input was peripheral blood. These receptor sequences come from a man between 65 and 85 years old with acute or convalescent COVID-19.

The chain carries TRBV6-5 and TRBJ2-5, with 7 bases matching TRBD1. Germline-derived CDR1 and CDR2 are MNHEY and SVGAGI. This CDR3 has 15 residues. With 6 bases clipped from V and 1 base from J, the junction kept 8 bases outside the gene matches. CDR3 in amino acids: CASSYNWDSQETQYF. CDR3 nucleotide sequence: TGTGCCAGCAGCTACAATTGGGACAGCCAAGAGACCCAGTACTTC.

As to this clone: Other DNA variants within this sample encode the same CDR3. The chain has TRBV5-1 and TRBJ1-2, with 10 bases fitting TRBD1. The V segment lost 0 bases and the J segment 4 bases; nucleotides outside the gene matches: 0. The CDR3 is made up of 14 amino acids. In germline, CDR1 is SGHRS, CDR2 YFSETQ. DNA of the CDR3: TGCGCCAGCAGCTTGGGGACAGGGGGCTATGGCTACACCTTC. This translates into CASSLGTGGYGYTF.

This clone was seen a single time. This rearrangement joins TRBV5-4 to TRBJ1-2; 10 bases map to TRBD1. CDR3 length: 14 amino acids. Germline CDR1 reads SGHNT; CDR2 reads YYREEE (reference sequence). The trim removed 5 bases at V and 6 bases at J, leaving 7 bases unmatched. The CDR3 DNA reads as TGTGCCAGCAGGCAATCCGGGACAGGGGATGGCTACACCTTC. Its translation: CASRQSGTGDGYTF.

The CDR3, as DNA: TGTGCCAGCAGTGACACAGACAGGGCCACTGAAGCTTTCTTT. This gives the protein CASSDTDRATEAFF. The chain couples TRBV6-4 to TRBJ1-1, with 7 bases that match TRBD1. This CDR3 comprises 14 residues. The germline CDR1 and CDR2 sequences are MRHNA and SNTAGT. With 2 bases clipped from V and 4 bases from J, the junction kept 4 bases outside the gene matches.

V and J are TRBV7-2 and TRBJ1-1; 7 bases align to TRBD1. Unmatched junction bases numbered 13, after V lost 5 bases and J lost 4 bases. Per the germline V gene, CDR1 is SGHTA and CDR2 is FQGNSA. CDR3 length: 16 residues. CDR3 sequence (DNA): TGTGCCAGCAGCGCCTACTCACAGGGGATGAGCACTGAAGCTTTCTTT. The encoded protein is CASSAYSQGMSTEAFF. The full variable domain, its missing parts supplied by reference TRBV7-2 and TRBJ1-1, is GAGVSQSPSNKVTEKGKDVELRCDPISGHTALYWYRQSLGQGLEFLIYFQGNSAPDKSGLPSDRFSAERTGGSVSTLTIQRTQQEDSAVYLCASSAYSQGMSTEAFFGQGTRLTVV.

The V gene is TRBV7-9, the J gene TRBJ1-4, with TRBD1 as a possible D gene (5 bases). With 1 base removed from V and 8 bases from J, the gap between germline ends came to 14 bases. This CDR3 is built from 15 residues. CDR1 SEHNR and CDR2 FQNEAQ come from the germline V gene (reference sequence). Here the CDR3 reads CASSLEGRVGEKLFF. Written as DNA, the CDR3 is TGTGCCAGCAGCTTAGAGGGCAGGGTAGGGGAAAAACTGTTTTTT.

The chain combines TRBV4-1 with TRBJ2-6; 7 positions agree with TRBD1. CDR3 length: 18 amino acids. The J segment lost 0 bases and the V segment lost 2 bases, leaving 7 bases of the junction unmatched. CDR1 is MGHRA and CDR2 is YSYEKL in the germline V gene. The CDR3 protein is CASSQTGQEISGANVLTF. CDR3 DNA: TGCGCCAGCAGCCAAACAGGACAGGAGATCTCTGGGGCCAACGTCCTGACTTTC.

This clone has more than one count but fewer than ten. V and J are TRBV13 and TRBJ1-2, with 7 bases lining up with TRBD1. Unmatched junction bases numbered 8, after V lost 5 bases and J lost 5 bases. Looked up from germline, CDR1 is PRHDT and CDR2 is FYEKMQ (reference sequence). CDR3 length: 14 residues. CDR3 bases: TGTGCCAGCAGCATACGGACAGGCCGTTATGGCTACACCTTC. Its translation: CASSIRTGRYGYTF.

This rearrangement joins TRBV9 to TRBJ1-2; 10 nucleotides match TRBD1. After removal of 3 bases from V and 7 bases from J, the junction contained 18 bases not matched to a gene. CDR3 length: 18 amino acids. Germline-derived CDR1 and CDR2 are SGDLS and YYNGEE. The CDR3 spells CASSATRGQGRIEAGYTF. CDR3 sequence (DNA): TGTGCCAGCAGCGCGACGAGGGGACAGGGGAGGATAGAGGCTGGCTACACCTTC.

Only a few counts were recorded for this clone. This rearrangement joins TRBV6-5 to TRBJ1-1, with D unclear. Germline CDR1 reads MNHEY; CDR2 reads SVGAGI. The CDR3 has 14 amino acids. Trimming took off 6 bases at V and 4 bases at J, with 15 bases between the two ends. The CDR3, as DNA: TGTGCCAGCAGCCCCCTCTTATTCAGCACTGAAGCTTTCTTT. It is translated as CASSPLLFSTEAFF.

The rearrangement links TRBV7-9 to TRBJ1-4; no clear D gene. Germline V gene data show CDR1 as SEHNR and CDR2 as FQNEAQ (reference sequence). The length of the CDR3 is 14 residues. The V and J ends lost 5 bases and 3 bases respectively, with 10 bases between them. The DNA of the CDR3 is TGTGCCAGCAGCCGCCAAAACTCTAATGAAAAACTGTTTTTT. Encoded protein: CASSRQNSNEKLFF.

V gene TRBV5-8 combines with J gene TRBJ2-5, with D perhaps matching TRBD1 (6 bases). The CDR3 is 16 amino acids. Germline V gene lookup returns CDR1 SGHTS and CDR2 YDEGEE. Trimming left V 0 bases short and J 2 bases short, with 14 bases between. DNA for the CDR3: TGTGCCAGCAGCTTGGGCCTGCTGGACAGACAAGAGACCCAGTACTTC. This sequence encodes CASSLGLLDRQETQYF.

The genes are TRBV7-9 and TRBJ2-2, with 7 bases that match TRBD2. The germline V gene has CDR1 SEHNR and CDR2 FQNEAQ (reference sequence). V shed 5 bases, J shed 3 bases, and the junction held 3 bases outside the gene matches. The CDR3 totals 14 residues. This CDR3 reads CASSRLADTGELFF. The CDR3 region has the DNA TGTGCCAGCAGCCGACTAGCAGACACCGGGGAGCTGTTTTTT.

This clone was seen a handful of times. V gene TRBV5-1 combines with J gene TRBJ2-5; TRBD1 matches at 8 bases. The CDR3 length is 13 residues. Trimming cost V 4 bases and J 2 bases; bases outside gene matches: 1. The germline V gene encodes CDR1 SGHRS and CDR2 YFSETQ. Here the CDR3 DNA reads TGCGCCAGCAGCCGACAGGGGCAAGAGACCCAGTACTTC. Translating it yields CASSRQGQETQYF. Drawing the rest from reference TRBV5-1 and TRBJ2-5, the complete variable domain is KAGVTQTPRYLIKTRGQQVTLSCSPISGHRSVSWYQQTPGQGLQFLFEYFSETQRNKGNFPGRFSGRQFSNSRSEMNVSTLELGDSALYLCASSRQGQETQYFGPGTRLLVL.

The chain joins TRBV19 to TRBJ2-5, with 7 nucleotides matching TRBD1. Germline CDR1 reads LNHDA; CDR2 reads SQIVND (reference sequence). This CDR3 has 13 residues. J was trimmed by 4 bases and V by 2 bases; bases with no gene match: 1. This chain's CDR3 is CASSINRGETQYF. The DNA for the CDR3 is TGTGCCAGTAGTATAAACAGGGGAGAGACCCAGTACTTC.

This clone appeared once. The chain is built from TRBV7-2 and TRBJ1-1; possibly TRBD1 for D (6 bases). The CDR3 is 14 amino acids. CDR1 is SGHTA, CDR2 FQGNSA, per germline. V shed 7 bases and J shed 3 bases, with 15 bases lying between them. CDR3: CASTRSQGHTEAFF. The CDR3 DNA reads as TGTGCCAGCACCCGGTCACAGGGTCACACTGAAGCTTTCTTT.

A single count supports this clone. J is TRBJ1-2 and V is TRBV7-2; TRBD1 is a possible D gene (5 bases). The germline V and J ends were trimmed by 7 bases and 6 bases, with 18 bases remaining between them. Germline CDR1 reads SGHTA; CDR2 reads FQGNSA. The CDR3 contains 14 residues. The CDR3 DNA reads TGTGCCAGCACCCGTGTTCAGGGTATGGATGGCTACACCTTC. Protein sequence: CASTRVQGMDGYTF.

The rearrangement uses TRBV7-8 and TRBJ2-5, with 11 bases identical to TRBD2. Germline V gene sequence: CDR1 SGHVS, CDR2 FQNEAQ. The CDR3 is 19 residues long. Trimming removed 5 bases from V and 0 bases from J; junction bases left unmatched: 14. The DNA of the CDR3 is TGTGCCAGCAGCGGCTACCCTAGCGGGGGGCCCACGTACCAAGAGACCCAGTACTTC. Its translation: CASSGYPSGGPTYQETQYF.

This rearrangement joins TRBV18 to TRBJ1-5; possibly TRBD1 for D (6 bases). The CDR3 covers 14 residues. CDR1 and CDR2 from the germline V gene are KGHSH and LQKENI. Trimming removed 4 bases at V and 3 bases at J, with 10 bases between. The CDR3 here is CASSLGQYNQPQHF. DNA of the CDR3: TGTGCCAGCTCACTCGGACAGTACAATCAGCCCCAGCATTTT.

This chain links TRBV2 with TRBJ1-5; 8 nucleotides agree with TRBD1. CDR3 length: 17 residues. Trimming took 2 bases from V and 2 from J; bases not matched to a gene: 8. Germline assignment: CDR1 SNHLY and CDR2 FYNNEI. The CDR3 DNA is TGTGCCAGCAGTGAAAGTGGGCCAGGGGGCGGCAATCAGCCCCAGCATTTT. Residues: CASSESGPGGGNQPQHF.

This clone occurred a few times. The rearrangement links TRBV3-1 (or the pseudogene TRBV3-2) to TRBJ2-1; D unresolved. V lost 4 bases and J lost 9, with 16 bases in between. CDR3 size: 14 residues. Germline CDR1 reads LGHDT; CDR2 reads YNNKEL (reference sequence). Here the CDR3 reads CASSRADSLGEQFF. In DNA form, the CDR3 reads TGTGCCAGCAGCCGCGCGGATAGTTTGGGTGAGCAGTTCTTC.

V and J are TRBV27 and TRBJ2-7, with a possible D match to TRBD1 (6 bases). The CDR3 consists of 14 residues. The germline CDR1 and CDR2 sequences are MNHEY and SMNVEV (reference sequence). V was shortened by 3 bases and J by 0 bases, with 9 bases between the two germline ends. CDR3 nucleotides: TGTGCCAGCAGTTTCAGGGGCCCCTCCTACGAGCAGTACTTC. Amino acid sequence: CASSFRGPSYEQYF.

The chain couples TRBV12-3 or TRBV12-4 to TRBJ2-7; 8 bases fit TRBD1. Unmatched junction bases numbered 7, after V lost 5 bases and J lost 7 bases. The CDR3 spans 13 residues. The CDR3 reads CASSTNRDREQYF. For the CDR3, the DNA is TGTGCCAGCAGTACGAACCGGGACAGGGAGCAGTACTTC.

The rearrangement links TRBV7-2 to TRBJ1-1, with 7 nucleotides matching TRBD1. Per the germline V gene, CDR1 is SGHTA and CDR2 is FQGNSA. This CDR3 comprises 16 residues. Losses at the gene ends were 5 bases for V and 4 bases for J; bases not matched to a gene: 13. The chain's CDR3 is CASSQPGQSGSTEAFF. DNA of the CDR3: TGTGCCAGCAGCCAACCGGGACAGTCAGGAAGCACTGAAGCTTTCTTT.

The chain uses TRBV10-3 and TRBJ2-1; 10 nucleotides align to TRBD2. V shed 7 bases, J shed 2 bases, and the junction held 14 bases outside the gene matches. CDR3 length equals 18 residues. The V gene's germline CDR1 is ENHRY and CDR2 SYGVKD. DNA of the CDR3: TGTGCCATCATGCCAGCGGGGGGGAAAATAACTACCTACAATGAGCAGTTCTTC. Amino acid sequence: CAIMPAGGKITTYNEQFF.